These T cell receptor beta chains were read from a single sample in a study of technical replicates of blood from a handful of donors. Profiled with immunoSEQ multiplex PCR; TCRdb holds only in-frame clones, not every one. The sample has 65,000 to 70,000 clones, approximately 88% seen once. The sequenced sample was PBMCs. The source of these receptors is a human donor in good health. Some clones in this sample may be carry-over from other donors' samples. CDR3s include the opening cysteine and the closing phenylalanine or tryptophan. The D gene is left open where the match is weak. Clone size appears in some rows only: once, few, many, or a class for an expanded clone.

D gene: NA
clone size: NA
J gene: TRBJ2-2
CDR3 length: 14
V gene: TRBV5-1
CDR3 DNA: TGCGCCAGCAGACCTCGAGAGGCGGCCGGGGAGCTGTTTTTT
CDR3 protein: CASRPREAAGELFF

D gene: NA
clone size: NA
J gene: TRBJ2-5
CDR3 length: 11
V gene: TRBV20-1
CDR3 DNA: TGCAGTGCTTTCAGCGAAGAGACCCAGTACTTC
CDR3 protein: CSAFSEETQYF

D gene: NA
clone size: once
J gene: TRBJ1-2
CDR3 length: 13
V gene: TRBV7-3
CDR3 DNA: TGTGCCAGCAGCCCACTAGGGAGGGAAGGCTACACCTTC
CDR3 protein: CASSPLGREGYTF

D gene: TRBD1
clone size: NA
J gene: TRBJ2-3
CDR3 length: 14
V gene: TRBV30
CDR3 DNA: TGTGCCTGGTCAGGGGGCTTAGGCACAGATACGCAGTATTTT
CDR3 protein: CAWSGGLGTDTQYF

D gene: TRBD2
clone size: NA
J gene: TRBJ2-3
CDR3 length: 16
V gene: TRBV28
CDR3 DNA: TGTGCCAGCAGTTCTTCAGCGGGAGTGGGCACAGATACGCAGTATTTT
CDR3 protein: CASSSSAGVGTDTQYF

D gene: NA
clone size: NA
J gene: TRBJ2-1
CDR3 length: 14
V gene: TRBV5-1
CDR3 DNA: TGCGCCAGCAGCTTGGCCGGGGGTGGGAATGAGCAGTTCTTC
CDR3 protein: CASSLAGGGNEQFF

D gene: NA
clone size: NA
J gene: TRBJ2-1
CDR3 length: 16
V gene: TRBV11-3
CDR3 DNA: TGTGCCAGCAGCTTGTACGGCGGAAGCTCCTACAATGAGCAGTTCTTC
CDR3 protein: CASSLYGGSSYNEQFF

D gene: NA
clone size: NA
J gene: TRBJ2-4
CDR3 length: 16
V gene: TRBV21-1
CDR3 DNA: TGTGCCAGCAGCAAAGGGCGGCGGGGGGCGTTCAACATTCAGTACTTC
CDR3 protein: CASSKGRRGAFNIQYF

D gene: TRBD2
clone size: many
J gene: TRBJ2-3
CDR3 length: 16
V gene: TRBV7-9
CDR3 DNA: TGTGCCAGCAGCTCTCCCCGCGGGGGGGGCACAGATACGCAGTATTTT
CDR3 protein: CASSSPRGGGTDTQYF

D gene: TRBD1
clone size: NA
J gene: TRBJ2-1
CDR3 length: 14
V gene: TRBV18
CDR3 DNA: TGTGCCAGCTCAAGGGGACAGGCTAACAATGAGCAGTTCTTC
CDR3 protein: CASSRGQANNEQFF

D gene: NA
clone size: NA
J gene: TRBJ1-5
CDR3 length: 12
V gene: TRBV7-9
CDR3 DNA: TGTGCCAGCAGCAGAGATTTGCTGCCCCAGCATTTT
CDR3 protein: CASSRDLLPQHF

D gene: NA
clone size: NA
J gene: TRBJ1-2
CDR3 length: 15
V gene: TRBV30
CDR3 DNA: TGTGCCTGGAGTCTCCCCCTAAGATCAAACTATGGCTACACCTTC
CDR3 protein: CAWSLPLRSNYGYTF

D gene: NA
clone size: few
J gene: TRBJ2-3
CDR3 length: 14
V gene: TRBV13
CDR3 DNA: TGTGCCAGCAGCGGCCGGGACACCACAGATACGCAGTATTTT
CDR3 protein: CASSGRDTTDTQYF

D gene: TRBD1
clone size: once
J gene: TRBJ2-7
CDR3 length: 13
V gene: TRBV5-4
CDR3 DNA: TGTGCCAGCAGCGTGGGACAGTCCTACGAGCAGTACTTC
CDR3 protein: CASSVGQSYEQYF

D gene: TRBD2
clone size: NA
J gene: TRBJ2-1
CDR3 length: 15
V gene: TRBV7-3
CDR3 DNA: TGTGCCAGCAGCGTAAGCGGGATGGCCTACAATGAGCAGTTCTTC
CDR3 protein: CASSVSGMAYNEQFF

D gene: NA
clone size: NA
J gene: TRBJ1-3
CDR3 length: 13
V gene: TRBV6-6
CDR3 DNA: TGTGCCAGCAGCCTAGACGTCGGAAACACCATATATTTT
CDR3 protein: CASSLDVGNTIYF

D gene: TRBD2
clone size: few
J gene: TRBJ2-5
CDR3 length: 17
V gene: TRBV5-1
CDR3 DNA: TGCGCCAGCAGCTTGGCCGGTTCTAGCGGGGGTCAAGAGACCCAGTACTTC
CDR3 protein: CASSLAGSSGGQETQYF

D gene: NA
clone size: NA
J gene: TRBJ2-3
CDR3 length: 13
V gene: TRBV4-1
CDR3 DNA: TGCGCCAGCAGCCAAAACACAGGCGATACGCAGTATTTT
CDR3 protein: CASSQNTGDTQYF

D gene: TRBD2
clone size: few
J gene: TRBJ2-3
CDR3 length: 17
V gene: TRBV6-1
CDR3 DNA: TGTGCCAGCAGTGAAGTGGCGTCTAGCGGGAGCAGAAATACGCAGTATTTT
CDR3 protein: CASSEVASSGSRNTQYF

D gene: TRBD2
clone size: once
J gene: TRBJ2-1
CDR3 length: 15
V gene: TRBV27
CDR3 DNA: TGTGCCAGCAGTCCGTGGACTAGCGGGGACAATGAGCAGTTCTTC
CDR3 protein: CASSPWTSGDNEQFF

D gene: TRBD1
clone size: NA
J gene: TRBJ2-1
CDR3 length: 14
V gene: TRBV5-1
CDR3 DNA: TGCGCCAGCAGCTTAGGGACAGGGGGCGATGAGCAGTTCTTC
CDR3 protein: CASSLGTGGDEQFF

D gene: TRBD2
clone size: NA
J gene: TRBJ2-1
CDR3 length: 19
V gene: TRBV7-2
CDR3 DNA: TGTGCCAGCAGCCTGCAACCGAAGACTAGCGGGAGGCTAAACAATGAGCAGTTCTTC
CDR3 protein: CASSLQPKTSGRLNNEQFF

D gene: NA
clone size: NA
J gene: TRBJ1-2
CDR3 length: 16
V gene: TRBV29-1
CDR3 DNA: TGCAGCGTTGTGAGGCCAGACCCCCACACTAACTATGGCTACACCTTC
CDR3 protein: CSVVRPDPHTNYGYTF

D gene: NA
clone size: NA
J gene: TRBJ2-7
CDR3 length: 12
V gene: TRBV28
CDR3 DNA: TGTGCCAGCAGTTCGACAGTCCCTGAGCAGTACTTC
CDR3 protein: CASSSTVPEQYF

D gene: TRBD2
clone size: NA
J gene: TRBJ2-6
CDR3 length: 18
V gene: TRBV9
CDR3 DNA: TGTGCCAGCAGCACGGGACTAGCGGGAGGGTCTGGGGCCAACGTCCTGACTTTC
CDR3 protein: CASSTGLAGGSGANVLTF

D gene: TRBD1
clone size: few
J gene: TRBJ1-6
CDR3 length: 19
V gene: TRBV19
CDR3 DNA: TGTGCCAGTAACAGGGGGGACAGGGGCTCCGGCTCCTATAATTCACCCCTCCACTTT
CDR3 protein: CASNRGDRGSGSYNSPLHF

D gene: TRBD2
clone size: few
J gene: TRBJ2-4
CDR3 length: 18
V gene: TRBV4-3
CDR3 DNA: TGCGCCAGCAGCCCGGGACTAGCGGGGCTCCTAGCCAAAAACATTCAGTACTTC
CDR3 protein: CASSPGLAGLLAKNIQYF

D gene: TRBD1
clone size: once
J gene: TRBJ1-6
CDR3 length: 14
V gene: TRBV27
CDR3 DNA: TGTGCCAGCAGTCTGGGACAGGGGGCTTCACCCCTCCACTTT
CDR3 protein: CASSLGQGASPLHF